The T cell receptor (beta chain) under discussion was sequenced for a study of control samples from healthy donors and cancer patients. Some clones are missing from TCRdb's copy, which holds only in-frame ones; the method was immunoSEQ multiplex PCR. This sample yields tens of thousands of clones, of which about 88% are seen a single time; approximately 15% belongs to the top ten. This clone was detected only once. The CDR3 sequence is 15 residues long. V lost 1 base, J lost 6 bases, and 4 bases stayed unmatched. CDR1 SGHRS and CDR2 YFSETQ come from the germline V gene. This receptor was taken from a woman in her 70s in good health. The chain combines TRBV5-1 with TRBJ2-3; 11 nucleotides align to TRBD2. Source material: blood. The CDR3 reads CASSLTSGGEDTQYF. The CDR3 DNA follows: TGCGCCAGCAGCTTGACTAGCGGGGGTGAGGATACGCAGTATTTT.